These T cell receptor beta chains were read from a single sample in a study of T-cell memory formation after mild COVID-19. TCRdb reprocessed the 5' RACE reads with MiXCR, giving one entry per CDR3 protein. The sample consists of around 180,000 distinct CDR3 sequences, roughly 17% of them appearing once. The specimen sequenced was PBMCs or a T cell subset sorted from them (not recorded which). The receptor set was obtained from an adult woman who had mild COVID-19 (a few samples of this study predate the infection). Cell type and time point are not known. Each CDR3 is given with its conserved first and last residue. The D gene is left open where the match is weak. Clone size is stated in some rows and not others, as once, few, many or a class when expanded.

J gene | clone size | D gene | V gene | CDR3 DNA | CDR3 protein
TRBJ1-5 | - | - | TRBV10-3 | TGTGCCATCAGTGAGAGCAATCAGCCCCAGCATTTT | CAISESNQPQHF
TRBJ1-4 | - | - | TRBV5-1 | TGCGCCAGCAGGTTATCCGACGGGATCCTGTTTTTT | CASRLSDGILFF
TRBJ2-2 | - | - | TRBV6-4 | TGTGCCACCAAGAGCCGCGGGGTTTACACCGGGGAGCTGTTTTTT | CATKSRGVYTGELFF
TRBJ2-7 | many | TRBD2 | TRBV12-3/TRBV12-4 | TGTGCCAGCAGCAGGACTAGCGGGAGGGTCTACGAGCAGTACTTC | CASSRTSGRVYEQYF
TRBJ2-5 | - | - | TRBV21-1 | TGTGCCAGCAGCAAAGGGGGACAGGGTCCGGAGACCCAGTACTTC | CASSKGGQGPETQYF
TRBJ2-1 | - | - | TRBV20-1 | TGCAGTGCTAGAGCTGGTGGTGAGCAGTTCTTC | CSARAGGEQFF
TRBJ1-5 | - | TRBD1 | TRBV20-1 | TGCAGTGCTCAGGACAGGGTAAGCAATCAGCCCCAGCATTTT | CSAQDRVSNQPQHF
TRBJ2-1 | - | - | TRBV5-1 | TGCGCCAGCAGCTCCCGGTGGGGCTCCTACAATGAGCAGTTCTTC | CASSSRWGSYNEQFF
TRBJ2-5 | few | - | TRBV20-1 | TGCAGTGCAATAAAGGGAGGAGGCGGCGAGACCCAGTACTTC | CSAIKGGGGETQYF
TRBJ2-3 | few | - | TRBV18 | TGTGCCAGCTCACCACCCACGTCCTCTAGCGCAGATACGCAGTATTTT | CASSPPTSSSADTQYF
TRBJ2-7 | - | TRBD2 | TRBV9 | TGTGCCAGCAGCGAGCTGGGAGGGAGTGTCGACGAGCAGTACTTC | CASSELGGSVDEQYF
TRBJ2-2 | - | - | TRBV7-6 | TGTGCCAGCAGCGTTAGCGGAACCGGGGAGCTGTTTTTT | CASSVSGTGELFF
TRBJ1-5 | - | TRBD1 | TRBV12-5 | TGTGCTAGTGGTTTGGTACTGGGACAGGGTCATCAGCCCCAGCATTTT | CASGLVLGQGHQPQHF
TRBJ1-5 | many | - | TRBV7-3 | TGTGCCAGCAGCGCCGCCCCTAATCAGCCCCAGCATTTT | CASSAAPNQPQHF
TRBJ1-2 | few | - | TRBV10-2 | TGCGCCAGCAGTGAGTGGGGGACCGGTGCTAACTATGGCTACACCTTC | CASSEWGTGANYGYTF
TRBJ2-3 | few | TRBD1 | TRBV6-2/TRBV6-3 | TGTGCCAGCAGCCAACCGGGACAGGGCACAGATACGCAGTATTTT | CASSQPGQGTDTQYF
TRBJ2-1 | few | - | TRBV5-6 | TGTGCCAGCAGCGCCGGGACTGTGGGGTTCTTC | CASSAGTVGFF
TRBJ2-3 | few | TRBD1 | TRBV7-8 | TGTGCCAGCAGCTTAGGGAGGGACAGGGGCAGAGATACGCAGTATTTT | CASSLGRDRGRDTQYF
TRBJ2-3 | few | - | TRBV9 | TGTGCCAGCAGCGGGGGGGCGGGCCGCACAGATACGCAGTATTTT | CASSGGAGRTDTQYF
TRBJ2-2 | - | - | TRBV7-8 | TGTGCCAGCAGCCCTCAGGGGTCCGGGGAGCTGTTTTTT | CASSPQGSGELFF
TRBJ2-7 | - | - | TRBV13 | TGTGCCAGCAGCTTAAGGTTGGGCTACGAGCAGTACTTC | CASSLRLGYEQYF
TRBJ2-7 | - | TRBD1 | TRBV11-2 | TGTGCCAGCAGCCCGATTAGTAGGGGGACAGCCCCGTCCTACGAGCAGTACTTC | CASSPISRGTAPSYEQYF